This T cell receptor (beta chain) was captured in a study of neurological immune-mediated disorders. The study, taken as a whole, reports: Multiple sclerosis patients had less TCR clonal expansion than even healthy controls, unlike HTLV-1-associated myelopathy.

A single record per CDR3 protein comes from TCRdb applying MiXCR to the 5' RACE reads. In the table there are about 80,000 distinct CDR3 sequences, 4.5% to 7.5% of which are singletons. This clonotype was counted ten times or more. What it binds is unknown. V was clipped by 4 bases and J by 0 bases, with 10 bases between them. Germline V gene sequence: CDR1 SGHRS, CDR2 YFSETQ. The CDR3 loop spans 15 amino acids. Time point described: longitudinal time-point 2. The rearrangement uses TRBV5-1 and TRBJ2-2, with a tentative D call TRBD2 (6 bases). Sequences were obtained from PBMCs. This clonotype originated in a woman aged 60-75 years with multiple sclerosis. The CDR3 sequence is CASSHGGSNTGELFF. The CDR3 DNA follows: TGCGCCAGCAGCCACGGGGGTTCGAACACCGGGGAGCTGTTTTTT.